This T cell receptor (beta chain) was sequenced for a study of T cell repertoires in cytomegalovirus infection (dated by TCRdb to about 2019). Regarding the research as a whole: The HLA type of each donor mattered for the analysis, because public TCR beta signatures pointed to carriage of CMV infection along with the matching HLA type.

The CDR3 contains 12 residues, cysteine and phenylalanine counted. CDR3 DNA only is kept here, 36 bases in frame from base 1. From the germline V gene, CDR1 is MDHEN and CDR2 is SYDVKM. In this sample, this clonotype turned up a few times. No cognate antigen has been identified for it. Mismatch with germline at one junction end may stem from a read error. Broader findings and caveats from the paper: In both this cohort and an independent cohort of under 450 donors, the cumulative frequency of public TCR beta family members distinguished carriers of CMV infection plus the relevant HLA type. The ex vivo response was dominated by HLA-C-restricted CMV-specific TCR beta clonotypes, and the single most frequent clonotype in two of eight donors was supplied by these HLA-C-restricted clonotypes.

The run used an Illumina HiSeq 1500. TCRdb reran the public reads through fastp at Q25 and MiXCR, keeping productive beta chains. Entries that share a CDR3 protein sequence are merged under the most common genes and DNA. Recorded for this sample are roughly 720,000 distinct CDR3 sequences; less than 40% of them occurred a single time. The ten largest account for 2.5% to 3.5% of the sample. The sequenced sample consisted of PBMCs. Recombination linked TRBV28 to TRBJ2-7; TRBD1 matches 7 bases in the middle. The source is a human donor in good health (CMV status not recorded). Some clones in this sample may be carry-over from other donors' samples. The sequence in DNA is TGTGCCAGCAGCCGACAGGGCTACGAGAAGTACTTC. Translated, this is CASSRQGYEKYF. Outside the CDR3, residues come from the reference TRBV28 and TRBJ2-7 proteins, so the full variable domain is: DVKVTQSSRYLVKRTGEKVFLECVQDMDHENMFWYRQDPGLGLRLIYFSYDVKMKEKGDIPEGYSVSREKKERFSLILESASTNQTSMYLCASSRQGYEKYFGPGTRLTVT.